This TCR beta chain emerged from a study of T cell responses to AZD1222 COVID-19 vaccine. The germline V gene encodes CDR1 MNHEY and CDR2 SVGAGI. The CDR3 is 15 amino acids. The V end lost 2 bases, the J end lost 1 base, and 11 bases lay between the germline ends. Sequencing used immunoSEQ multiplex PCR; TCRdb keeps in-frame clones, though not all of them. This table has about 100,000 clones, about 89% appearing once. Study-wide points: Just 5 to 7 people given AZD1222 tested seropositive at baseline.

A word on this clone: Its matching antigen is unknown.

This specimen was peripheral blood, taken on day 0 of MenACWY control vaccination. The clonotype comes from an adult in good health. This rearrangement joins TRBV6-5 to TRBJ1-1; D uncertain. The CDR3 nucleotides are TGTGCCAGCAGTTACCCCCTAATTAAGAACACTGAAGCTTTCTTT. It codes for CASSYPLIKNTEAFF.